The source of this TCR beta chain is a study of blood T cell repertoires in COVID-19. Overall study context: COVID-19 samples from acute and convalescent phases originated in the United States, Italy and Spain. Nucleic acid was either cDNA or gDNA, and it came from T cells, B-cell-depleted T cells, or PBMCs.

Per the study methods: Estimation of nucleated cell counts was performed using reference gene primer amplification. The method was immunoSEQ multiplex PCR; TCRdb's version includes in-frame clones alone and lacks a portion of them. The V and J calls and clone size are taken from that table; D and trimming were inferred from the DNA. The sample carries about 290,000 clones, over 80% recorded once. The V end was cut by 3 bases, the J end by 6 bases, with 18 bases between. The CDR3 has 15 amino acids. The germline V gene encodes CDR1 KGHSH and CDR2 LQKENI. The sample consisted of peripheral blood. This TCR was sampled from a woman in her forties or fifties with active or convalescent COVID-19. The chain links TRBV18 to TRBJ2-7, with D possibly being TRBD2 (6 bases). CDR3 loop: CASSPGHRAGGEQYF. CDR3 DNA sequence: TGTGCCAGCTCACCCGGACATCGGGCCGGGGGCGAGCAGTACTTC. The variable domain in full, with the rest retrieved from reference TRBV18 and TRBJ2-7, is NAGVMQNPRHLVRRRGQEARLRCSPMKGHSHVYWYRQLPEEGLKFMVYLQKENIIDESGMPKERFSAEFPKEGPSILRIQQVVRGDSAAYFCASSPGHRAGGEQYFGPGTRLTVT.